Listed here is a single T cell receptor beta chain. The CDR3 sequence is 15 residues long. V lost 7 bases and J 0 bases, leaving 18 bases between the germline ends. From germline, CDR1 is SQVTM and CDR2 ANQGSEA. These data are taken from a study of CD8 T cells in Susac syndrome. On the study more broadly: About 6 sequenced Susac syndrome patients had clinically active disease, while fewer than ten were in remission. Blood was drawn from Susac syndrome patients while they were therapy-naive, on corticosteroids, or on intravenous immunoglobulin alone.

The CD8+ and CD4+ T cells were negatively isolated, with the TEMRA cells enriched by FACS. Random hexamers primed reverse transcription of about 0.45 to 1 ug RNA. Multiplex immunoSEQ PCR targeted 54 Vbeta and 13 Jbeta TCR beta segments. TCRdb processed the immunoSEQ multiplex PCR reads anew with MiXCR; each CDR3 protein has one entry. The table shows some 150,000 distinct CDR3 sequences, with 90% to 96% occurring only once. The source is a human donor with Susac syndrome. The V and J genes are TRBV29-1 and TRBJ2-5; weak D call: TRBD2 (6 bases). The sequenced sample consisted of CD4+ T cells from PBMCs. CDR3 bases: TGCAGCGCGACTGGGGGGAATTTTTACCAAGAGACCCAGTACTTC. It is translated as CSATGGNFYQETQYF. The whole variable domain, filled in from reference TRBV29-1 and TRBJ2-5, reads SAVISQKPSRDICQRGTSLTIQCQVDSQVTMMFWYRQQPGQSLTLIATANQGSEATYESGFVIDKFPISRPNLTFSTLTVSNMSPEDSSIYLCSATGGNFYQETQYFGPGTRLLVL.